Each of the 25 T cell receptor beta chains below was sequenced from the same sample in a study of T cell responses to AZD1222 COVID-19 vaccine. TCRdb's copy holds only in-frame clones and misses some; the assay was immunoSEQ multiplex PCR. The table includes about 120,000 clones, about 92% detected once. Sequencing used peripheral blood, obtained on day 0 of AZD1222 vaccination. All receptors come from an adult in good health.

The chain combines TRBV6-5 with TRBJ2-1; 11 bases map to TRBD2. The CDR3 loop spans 14 amino acids. From germline, CDR1 is MNHEY and CDR2 SVGAGI. The trim removed 8 bases at V and 4 bases at J, leaving 4 bases unmatched. The CDR3 nucleotides are TGTGCCAGCCAGGGGACTAGCGGATACAATGAGCAGTTCTTC. Protein product: CASQGTSGYNEQFF.

The chain links TRBV19 to TRBJ2-7; D tentatively fits TRBD1 or TRBD2 (6 bases each). This CDR3 spans 15 amino acids. V was pared by 6 bases and J by 1 base, with 16 bases between. Looked up from germline, CDR1 is LNHDA and CDR2 is SQIVND (reference sequence). CDR3 loop: CASSRGLGVSYEQYF. CDR3 DNA: TGTGCCAGTAGCAGGGGACTGGGAGTTTCCTACGAGCAGTACTTC.

This chain joins TRBV5-5 and TRBJ1-2; possible D gene TRBD1, 5 bases. V was pared by 0 bases and J by 8 bases, with 11 bases between. This CDR3 region has 13 residues. CDR1 is SGHKS, CDR2 YYEKEE, per germline (reference sequence). This CDR3 is CASSLGVQGGYTF. The CDR3 coding sequence is TGTGCCAGCAGCTTGGGAGTCCAGGGCGGCTACACCTTC.

CDR3 amino acids: CASSRVTQPQHF. The CDR3 DNA reads TGTGCCAGCAGTCGAGTCACTCAGCCCCAGCATTTT. This chain joins TRBV2 and TRBJ1-5; D not resolved. The CDR3 extends over 12 amino acids. V lost 5 bases and J 6 bases, leaving 8 bases between the germline ends. Germline CDR1 and CDR2: SNHLY and FYNNEI.

The CDR3 is CASSLRANTEAFF. The CDR3 bases are TGCGCCAGCAGCTTGCGGGCGAACACTGAAGCTTTCTTT. The rearrangement joins TRBV5-1 to TRBJ1-1; unclear D gene. This CDR3 contains 13 residues. Germline CDR1 SGHRS, CDR2 YFSETQ. Trimming pared 1 base from V and 1 base from J, leaving 5 bases between.

This clone was recorded a few times. The chain has TRBV10-1 and TRBJ1-5; unclear D gene. CDR3 size: 17 residues. From germline, CDR1 is WNHNN and CDR2 SYGVQD (reference sequence). Trimming removed 7 bases from V and 2 bases from J, with 21 bases in between. CDR3 in DNA: TGCGCCAGCAAAATTTACAATAGCGGAGGTTGCAATCAGCCCCAGCATTTT. Encoded protein: CASKIYNSGGCNQPQHF.

The CDR3 loop is CASSQAGAGALLSGYTF. The DNA of the CDR3 is TGCGCCAGCAGCCAAGCCGGGGCGGGTGCCCTCTTAAGTGGCTACACCTTC. The chain links TRBV4-1 to TRBJ1-2; D may be TRBD1 (5 bases). Germline V gene lookup returns CDR1 MGHRA and CDR2 YSYEKL. The V end was cut by 1 base, the J end by 7 bases, with 22 bases between. This CDR3 comprises 17 residues.

The chain employs TRBV10-3 and TRBJ2-2, with D perhaps matching TRBD1 (6 bases). Germline CDR1 ENHRY, CDR2 SYGVKD. The germline V and J ends were trimmed by 6 bases and 0 bases, with 14 bases remaining between them. The CDR3 has 16 amino acids. The DNA for the CDR3 is TGTGCCATCAGAGATAGACAGGCAACGAACACCGGGGAGCTGTTTTTT. Translated: CAIRDRQATNTGELFF.

The chain has TRBV7-6 and TRBJ2-7; D may be TRBD1 (6 bases). Germline V CDR1 and CDR2: SGHVS, FNYEAQ. This CDR3 comprises 13 residues. V lost 8 bases and J lost 6, with 17 bases in between. CDR3 bases: TGTGCCAGCTCTACAGGGTACGAGTCCGAGCAGTACTTC. Protein sequence: CASSTGYESEQYF.

This clone has only one observation. The chain employs TRBV6-5 and TRBJ2-2; no reliable D call. Looked up from germline, CDR1 is MNHEY and CDR2 is SVGAGI. V gave up 5 bases and J gave up 7 bases, with 11 bases separating them. The CDR3 is 13 amino acids. The CDR3 DNA follows: TGTGCCAGCAGTCGTTCTAGTGTCGGGGAGCTGTTTTTT. It specifies CASSRSSVGELFF.

The V call is TRBV6-5, the J call TRBJ1-3; unclear D gene. The CDR3 is made up of 14 amino acids. CDR1 is MNHEY and CDR2 is SVGAGI in the germline V gene. V lost 0 bases, J lost 2 bases, and 5 bases lay in between. CDR3 in amino acids: CASSYSETGNTIYF. In nucleotides, the CDR3 is TGTGCCAGCAGTTACTCCGAGACTGGAAACACCATATATTTT.

This clone came up once. The gene calls are TRBV6-5 and TRBJ2-7; 8 bases align to TRBD1. V lost 8 bases and J lost 3; bases outside the gene matches: 6. This CDR3 has 13 amino acids. Germline V CDR1 and CDR2: MNHEY, SVGAGI. The CDR3 nucleotides read TGTGCCAGCTCACCGGGACAGGACTACGAGCAGTACTTC. Its translation: CASSPGQDYEQYF.

This chain uses TRBV30 with TRBJ2-3, with 12 bases aligning to TRBD2. V was pared by 5 bases and J by 2 bases, with 2 bases of the junction left unmatched. The CDR3 length is 14 residues. Germline CDR1 GTSNPN, CDR2 SVGIG (reference sequence). For the CDR3, the DNA is TGTGCCTGGCTAGCGGGAGGGTTCACAGATACGCAGTATTTT. Translation: CAWLAGGFTDTQYF.

The rearrangement links TRBV7-9 to TRBJ1-1; 7 bases map to TRBD1. CDR3 length: 13 residues. Germline loops: CDR1 SEHNR, CDR2 FQNEAQ (reference sequence). The junction had 0 bases not matched to a gene; V was cut back by 2 bases and J by 3 bases. The CDR3 DNA is TGTGCCAGCAGCTTACAGGGGGACACTGAAGCTTTCTTT. It codes for CASSLQGDTEAFF.

V is TRBV7-9 and J is TRBJ1-2, with TRBD1 as a possible D gene (6 bases). V lost 0 bases and J 3 bases, leaving 20 bases between the germline ends. The CDR3 covers 18 residues. Germline V lookup: CDR1 SEHNR, CDR2 FQNEAQ (reference sequence). DNA for the CDR3: TGTGCCAGCAGCTTAGCGGGGACACAGCCTTCTGTCGACTATGGCTACACCTTC. Its translation is CASSLAGTQPSVDYGYTF.

V and J are TRBV9 and TRBJ1-2; D might be TRBD1 (5 bases). V lost 0 bases to trimming and J lost 2 bases, with 23 bases between them. Germline assignment: CDR1 SGDLS and CDR2 YYNGEE. CDR3 length equals 19 residues. The CDR3 nucleotides are TGTGCCAGCAGCGTAGGTAGGGGTGTCGGGGCCGGTGTAAACTATGGCTACACCTTC. The encoded protein is CASSVGRGVGAGVNYGYTF.

The rearrangement joins TRBV5-1 to TRBJ1-2; D ambiguous. The CDR3 runs 14 residues. Germline V gene lookup returns CDR1 SGHRS and CDR2 YFSETQ. V dropped 4 bases and J dropped 4 bases, with 14 bases sitting between them. In DNA, the CDR3 is TGCGCCAGCAGCCCGGGGAGGGAGTCCTATGGCTACACCTTC. Amino acid sequence: CASSPGRESYGYTF.

This sequence joins TRBV3-1 (or the pseudogene TRBV3-2) and TRBJ1-2; D uncertain. CDR1 and CDR2 (germline): LGHDT, YNNKEL (reference sequence). CDR3 size: 13 residues. With 0 bases removed from V and 7 bases from J, the gap between germline ends came to 9 bases. This CDR3 is CASSQDWTIGYTF. CDR3 in DNA: TGTGCCAGCAGCCAAGATTGGACCATTGGCTACACCTTC.

The genes are TRBV5-6 and TRBJ2-2; 8 nucleotides match TRBD1. The germline gives CDR1 SGHDT, CDR2 YYEEEE. V lost 0 bases and J lost 5; bases outside the gene matches: 3. The CDR3 covers 15 residues. The CDR3 DNA sequence: TGTGCCAGCAGCTTGGCAGGGGGCAGGACCGGGGAGCTGTTTTTT. Its translation is CASSLAGGRTGELFF.

Only one count was recorded for this clone. V and J are TRBV15 and TRBJ1-2, with D unclear. With 1 base removed from V and 3 bases from J, the gap between germline ends came to 3 bases. This CDR3 is built from 12 residues. Looked up from germline, CDR1 is LNHNV and CDR2 is YYDKDF (reference sequence). CDR3 in DNA: TGTGCCACCAGCAGAGCCCACTATGGCTACACCTTC. It is translated as CATSRAHYGYTF.

The chain carries TRBV4-1 and TRBJ2-4; TRBD2 matches 9 bases. This CDR3 is 16 amino acids long. The ends lost 5 bases at V and 6 bases at J; junction bases unmatched: 11. Per the germline V gene, CDR1 is MGHRA and CDR2 is YSYEKL. The CDR3: CASSAPLAGKGNIQYF. The CDR3 DNA is TGCGCCAGCAGCGCACCTCTAGCGGGAAAGGGAAACATTCAGTACTTC.

The chain employs TRBV29-1 and TRBJ2-2; 7 nucleotides align to TRBD2. The CDR3 consists of 13 residues. The germline V gene encodes CDR1 SQVTM and CDR2 ANQGSEA. The trim removed 4 bases at V and 6 bases at J, leaving 5 bases unmatched. Here the CDR3 reads CSVVATSAGELFF. CDR3 DNA: TGCAGCGTTGTGGCAACTAGCGCCGGGGAGCTGTTTTTT.

The chain combines TRBV6-1 with TRBJ1-1; D is uncertain. The V gene lost 1 base and the J gene lost 0 bases, with 3 bases spanning the gap. Germline V gene sequence: CDR1 MNHNS, CDR2 SASEGT. The CDR3 is 13 amino acids. The CDR3 protein is CASSEVMNTEAFF. The CDR3 region has the DNA TGTGCCAGCAGTGAAGTTATGAACACTGAAGCTTTCTTT.

The chain has TRBV28 and TRBJ1-5, with a possible D match to TRBD1 (5 bases). The germline V gene encodes CDR1 MDHEN and CDR2 SYDVKM. This CDR3 has 12 residues. V shed 11 bases and J shed 0 bases, with 8 bases lying between them. The CDR3 protein is CAAQGSNQPQHF. The CDR3 DNA reads as TGTGCCGCGCAGGGTAGCAATCAGCCCCAGCATTTT.

The CDR3, as DNA: TGTGCCAGTAGTATGGTAACGGCTAGCAATCAGCCCCAGCATTTT. Its translation is CASSMVTASNQPQHF. The chain joins TRBV19 to TRBJ1-5; the D is unclear. From germline, CDR1 is LNHDA and CDR2 SQIVND (reference sequence). The V and J ends lost 3 bases and 0 bases respectively, with 9 bases between them. The CDR3 has 15 amino acids.